The clone carrying this T cell receptor (beta chain) came up many times. The data were taken from a study of CD8 T cells in ankylosing spondylitis. Trimming took 5 bases from V and 1 from J, leaving 8 bases between them. The V gene's germline CDR1 is SGHNT and CDR2 YENEEA. The CDR3 sequence is 14 residues long. TCRdb re-called the 5' RACE reads with MiXCR, one entry per CDR3 protein. The table has around 150,000 distinct CDR3 sequences, over 10% seen once; the top ten hold 4.1%. V is TRBV11-3 and J is TRBJ2-2; either TRBD1 or TRBD2 may supply D (5 bases each). Sequencing was performed on blood, either unsorted or a sorted T cell fraction (not recorded which). This sequence was found in a female donor with ankylosing spondylitis or in good health (not recorded which). In nucleotides, the CDR3 is TGTGCCAGCAGCCGAGGGGTGAACACCGGGGAGCTGTTTTTT. The encoded protein is CASSRGVNTGELFF.